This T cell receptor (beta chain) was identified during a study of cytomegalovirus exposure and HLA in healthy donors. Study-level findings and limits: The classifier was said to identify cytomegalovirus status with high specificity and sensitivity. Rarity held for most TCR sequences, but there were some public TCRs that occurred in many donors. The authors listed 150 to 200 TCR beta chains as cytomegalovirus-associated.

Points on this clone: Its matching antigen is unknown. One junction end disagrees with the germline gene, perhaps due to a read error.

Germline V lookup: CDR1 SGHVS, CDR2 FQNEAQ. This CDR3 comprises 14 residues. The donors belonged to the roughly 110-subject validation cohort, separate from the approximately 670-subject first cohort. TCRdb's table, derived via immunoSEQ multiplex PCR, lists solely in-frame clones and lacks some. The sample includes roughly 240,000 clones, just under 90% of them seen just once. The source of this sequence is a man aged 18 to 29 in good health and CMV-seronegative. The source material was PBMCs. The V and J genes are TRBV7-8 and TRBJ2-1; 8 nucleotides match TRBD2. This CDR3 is CASSLRTSYHEQFF. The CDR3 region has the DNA TGTGCCAGCAGCCTTCGGACTAGCTACCATGAGCAGTTCTTC.